Presented here are 26 T cell receptor beta chains from one specimen sequenced in a study of diagnostic markers for celiac disease. TCRdb derives one entry per CDR3 protein from the reads, leaving out DNA. The ten most abundant clones cover around 30% of a sample with over a thousand distinct CDR3 sequences. Sequencing used either unsorted cells or a sorted T cell fraction (not recorded which). The receptors were sampled from a human donor. This table probably holds off-target reads from a library built for another chain.

This clonotype is classed as medium-sized by frequency. The gene calls are TRBV9 and TRBJ1-3. There are 14 residues in the CDR3. CDR1 SGDLS and CDR2 YYNGEE come from the germline V gene. The CDR3 sequence is CASSGETSGNTIYF.

This clonotype is identified as medium-sized from frequency. The gene calls are TRBV7-8 and TRBJ1-5. The CDR3 loop spans 15 amino acids. Germline CDR1 reads SGHVS; CDR2 reads FQNEAQ. CDR3 region: CASSLGVGKDQPQHF.

The chain has TRBV6-1 and TRBJ1-4; the D call of TRBD1 rests on TCRdb alone, since no DNA is present to check it. The CDR3 runs 13 residues. The V gene's germline CDR1 is MNHNS and CDR2 SASEGT. CDR3 in amino acids: CASREGAREKLFF.

This rearrangement joins TRBV12-3 or TRBV12-4 to TRBJ1-4; TCRdb outputs TRBD1, but without DNA this stays unchecked. This CDR3 spans 14 amino acids. The CDR3: CASSPQGGKEKLFF.

The chain uses TRBV20-1 and TRBJ1-5. The CDR3 length is 14 residues. Germline CDR1 and CDR2: DFQATT and SNEGSKA (reference sequence). CDR3 amino acids: CSARDRRGGQPQHF.

Judged by frequency, this clonotype is medium-sized. The chain recombines TRBV27 with TRBJ1-6; the D call of TRBD1 rests on TCRdb alone, since no DNA is present to check it. Germline assignment: CDR1 MNHEY and CDR2 SMNVEV (reference sequence). The CDR3 runs 16 residues. CDR3 protein: CASSSDGTGAYSPLHF.

CDR3 in amino acids: CASSLWAKNTEAFF. The chain is built from TRBV28 and TRBJ1-1. The CDR3 runs 14 residues. The germline CDR1 and CDR2 sequences are MDHEN and SYDVKM. The full variable domain, rest sourced from reference TRBV28 and TRBJ1-1, is DVKVTQSSRYLVKRTGEKVFLECVQDMDHENMFWYRQDPGLGLRLIYFSYDVKMKEKGDIPEGYSVSREKKERFSLILESASTNQTSMYLCASSLWAKNTEAFFGQGTRLTVV.

Considering frequency, this clonotype is medium-sized. The V and J genes are TRBV20-1 and TRBJ2-1; lacking DNA, the TRBD2 call made by TCRdb goes unchecked. There are 16 residues in the CDR3. CDR1 DFQATT and CDR2 SNEGSKA come from the germline V gene (reference sequence). The CDR3 spells CSAEDQRGSSYNEQFF.

This clonotype shows up as hyperexpanded by frequency. The rearrangement joins TRBV9 to TRBJ1-2. In germline, CDR1 is SGDLS, CDR2 YYNGEE. This CDR3 has 13 residues. This CDR3 reads CASSVDFGGHYTF.

The V call is TRBV5-4, the J call TRBJ2-1; TCRdb picks TRBD2, but there is no DNA to check that call. CDR1 is SGHNT and CDR2 is YYREEE in the germline V gene (reference sequence). This CDR3 is built from 15 residues. CDR3 loop: CASSLGLAGVTEQFF.

By frequency, this clonotype is medium-sized. V is TRBV12-3 or TRBV12-4 and J is TRBJ1-1; TCRdb's D call of TRBD1 is untestable without DNA. This CDR3 has 17 amino acids. Here the CDR3 reads CASSFRTGKGPATEAFF.

This clonotype counts as medium-sized by frequency. The chain is built from TRBV12-3 or TRBV12-4 and TRBJ2-3; there is no DNA to check the TCRdb D call of TRBD2. The CDR3 has 15 amino acids. The CDR3 sequence: CASTLAGGPADTQYF.

The rearrangement joins TRBV29-1 to TRBJ1-1; lacking DNA, the TRBD1 call made by TCRdb goes unchecked. From germline, CDR1 is SQVTM and CDR2 ANQGSEA. The CDR3 length is 12 residues. CDR3 in amino acids: CSALTGTHAAFF.

Its frequency marks this clonotype as hyperexpanded. The chain recombines TRBV29-1 with TRBJ2-2; TCRdb reports TRBD1, a call that lacks DNA to check it against. The CDR3 extends over 14 amino acids. Germline lookup yields CDR1 SQVTM and CDR2 ANQGSEA. The CDR3 is CSVYGQGDTGELFF.

Judged by frequency, this clonotype is medium-sized (0.01 to 0.1%). V and J are TRBV20-1 and TRBJ2-3; TCRdb's assignment of TRBD1 cannot be checked, as there is no DNA. This CDR3 has 12 residues. In germline, CDR1 is DFQATT, CDR2 SNEGSKA (reference sequence). The CDR3 spells CSAPTGGDTQYF.

The V call is TRBV2, the J call TRBJ1-3. CDR3 size: 12 residues. Germline V CDR1 and CDR2: SNHLY, FYNNEI. The CDR3 sequence is CASSYSGNTIYF.

The chain links TRBV6-6 to TRBJ2-1; no DNA is available, so the TRBD1 call from TCRdb remains unchecked. This CDR3 has 13 residues. Germline-derived CDR1 and CDR2 are MNHNY and SVGAGI (reference sequence). CDR3 protein: CASSETGGGEQFF.

This clonotype is called medium-sized based on its frequency. The V gene is TRBV7-9, the J gene TRBJ1-2. CDR1 SEHNR and CDR2 FQNEAQ come from the germline V gene (reference sequence). The CDR3 is 14 residues long. The CDR3 loop reads CASSPGAGLGGYTF.

The rearrangement links TRBV5-1 to TRBJ2-1; the TCRdb D gene call, TRBD2, has no DNA to confirm it. The V gene's germline CDR1 is SGHRS and CDR2 YFSETQ. The CDR3 is made up of 15 amino acids. The CDR3 protein is CASTMRERTYNEQFF.

The chain employs TRBV20-1 and TRBJ2-7; with no DNA, the TCRdb D assignment of TRBD1 cannot be verified. This CDR3 is built from 13 residues. Germline V gene lookup returns CDR1 DFQATT and CDR2 SNEGSKA (reference sequence). CDR3 sequence reads: CSALGQGSYEQYF.

This clonotype counts as medium-sized by frequency. The rearrangement joins TRBV20-1 to TRBJ2-1. The length of the CDR3 is 13 residues. CDR1 is DFQATT and CDR2 is SNEGSKA in the germline V gene (reference sequence). The CDR3 loop reads CSARGFSYNEQFF.

The chain couples TRBV20-1 to TRBJ2-2; the D gene TCRdb calls, TRBD2, cannot be checked with no DNA. The CDR3 runs to 16 residues. Germline values: CDR1 DFQATT, CDR2 SNEGSKA (reference sequence). This CDR3 is CSALPISGVPTGELFF.

J is TRBJ2-7 and V is TRBV20-1; no DNA is available, so the TRBD1 call from TCRdb remains unchecked. CDR1 DFQATT and CDR2 SNEGSKA come from the germline V gene (reference sequence). The length of the CDR3 is 11 residues. The CDR3: CSARPLEEQYF.

In terms of frequency, this clonotype is large. The rearrangement uses TRBV28 and TRBJ1-4. The CDR3 is 15 residues long. Germline V gene sequence: CDR1 MDHEN, CDR2 SYDVKM. CDR3 protein: CASSLTGATNEKLFF. The variable domain in full, with the rest retrieved from reference TRBV28 and TRBJ1-4, is DVKVTQSSRYLVKRTGEKVFLECVQDMDHENMFWYRQDPGLGLRLIYFSYDVKMKEKGDIPEGYSVSREKKERFSLILESASTNQTSMYLCASSLTGATNEKLFFGSGTQLSVL.

Judged by frequency, this clonotype is medium-sized. The J gene is TRBJ2-7, the V gene TRBV20-1; TCRdb's D call of TRBD2 is untestable without DNA. The length of the CDR3 is 15 residues. The germline gives CDR1 DFQATT, CDR2 SNEGSKA (reference sequence). CDR3 sequence reads: CSARGGLAGGYEQYF.

Judged by frequency, this clonotype is medium-sized. The V call is TRBV4-3, the J call TRBJ1-1. From germline, CDR1 is LGHNA and CDR2 YSLEER. The CDR3 is made up of 16 amino acids. The CDR3 loop reads CASSQDLATGNTEAFF.